This T cell receptor (beta chain) was recovered during a study of graft-versus-host responses after intestinal transplantation. Whole-study context: Anti-thymocyte globulin was used for induction in all recipients, who then took tacrolimus and steroids for approximately 3 years.

The protocol was immunoSEQ multiplex PCR, while the TCRdb copy is restricted to in-frame clones and leaves out a portion. This sample has some 92,000 clones; around 90% occur once, and the top ten carry less than 0.4%. Points on this clone: The target antigen is unknown.

Study findings and constraints: Some GvH clones were seen earlier in gut or blood, suggesting intestinal origin. Across patients carrying graft-donor T cell macrochimerism, allografts held high graft-versus-host to host-versus-graft clonal ratios.

The V and J ends lost 6 bases and 3 bases respectively, with 7 bases between them. CDR3 length: 12 residues. Germline CDR1 reads MNHNS; CDR2 reads SASEGT. Source: unstimulated CD4+ T cells sorted from spleen or lymph node cells, taken before intestinal transplant. The chain joins TRBV6-1 to TRBJ2-3; perhaps TRBD2 as D (6 bases). The TCR sequence derives from a human donor who received an intestinal transplant. CDR3: CASSRGTDTQYF. CDR3 nucleotide sequence: TGTGCCAGCAGCCGGGGGACAGATACGCAGTATTTT.